These 27 T cell receptor beta chains were sequenced from one sample in a study of CD8+CD57+ T cells in acquired aplastic anemia listed by TCRdb under 2018. Flow cytometry had shown CD8+CD57+ cell expansion in the patients selected for sequencing. The listed sequencing device is Illumina HiSeq 2000. Genomic DNA was used as template for profiling of TCR beta VDJ combinations and CDR3 sequences. TCRdb reprocessing: public reads trimmed at Q25 with fastp, clones called with MiXCR, in-frame beta chains kept. CDR3 protein duplicates are merged, each entry listing the most common genes and DNA. The sample yields about 170,000 distinct CDR3 sequences; around 50% were counted once. The top ten constitute 1.1% of the sample. Sequencing was done on a sample of sorted CD4+, CD8+, or CD8+CD57+ T cells (not recorded which) from PBMCs. These receptors all stem from a human donor with aplastic anemia.

This clonotype was observed once. This sequence joins TRBV25-1 and TRBJ2-5, with D maybe TRBD2 (6 bases). CDR3 length: 14 amino acids. Germline V gene sequence: CDR1 MGHDK, CDR2 SYGVNS. The ends were cut back, 1 base at V and 5 bases at J, with 11 bases in the middle. CDR3 region: CASSESGGKETQYF. The CDR3 nucleotides read TGTGCCAGCAGTGAATCAGGCGGGAAGGAGACCCAGTACTTC.

This clonotype was detected only a few times. The gene calls are TRBV6-7 and TRBJ1-5, with D possibly matching TRBD1 (5 bases). TRBV6-7 is labeled an ORF, and its function is uncertain. This CDR3 spans 18 amino acids. The V and J ends lost 4 bases and 1 base respectively, with 20 bases between them. CDR3 coding DNA: TGTGCCAGCAGTTCCTCCACATCCACGAGGGGAAGCAATCAGCCCCAGCATTTT. Amino acids: CASSSSTSTRGSNQPQHF.

In its sample, this clonotype was seen many times. This chain connects TRBV20-1 to TRBJ1-6; D is possibly TRBD1 (6 bases). Germline-derived CDR1 and CDR2 are DFQATT and SNEGSKA (reference sequence). Trimming shortened V by 2 bases and J by 0 bases, and 14 bases separated the two germline ends. The CDR3 is made up of 17 amino acids. The CDR3 DNA sequence: TGCAGTGCTAGACTAATCAGGGGAAGCTCCTATAATTCACCCCTCCACTTT. It encodes CSARLIRGSSYNSPLHF.

The genes are TRBV19 and TRBJ2-1; 8 bases are shared with TRBD1. Per germline, CDR1 LNHDA and CDR2 SQIVND (reference sequence). Trimming removed 7 bases from V and 7 bases from J; junction bases left unmatched: 12. This CDR3 has 15 residues. CDR3 sequence: CASTPLDRAGNEQFF. In DNA form, the CDR3 reads TGTGCCAGTACTCCCCTGGACAGGGCGGGGAATGAGCAGTTCTTC.

This chain uses TRBV20-1 with TRBJ2-1, with 12 bases matching TRBD2. Germline CDR1 reads DFQATT; CDR2 reads SNEGSKA (reference sequence). V trimming: 2 bases; J trimming: 6 bases; junction bases outside the gene matches: 5. CDR3 size: 15 residues. The CDR3 here is CSARKGLAGSNEQFF. In DNA form, the CDR3 reads TGCAGTGCTAGAAAAGGACTAGCGGGGAGCAATGAGCAGTTCTTC.

The table lists this clonotype with many counts. This rearrangement joins TRBV4-3 to TRBJ2-5, with 9 bases lining up with TRBD2. V lost 1 base and J lost 2; bases outside the gene matches: 5. This CDR3 contains 16 residues. CDR1 LGHNA and CDR2 YSLEER come from the germline V gene. The CDR3 loop reads CASSQVGLAGQETQYF. The CDR3 bases are TGCGCCAGCAGCCAAGTGGGGCTAGCGGGACAAGAGACCCAGTACTTC.

Note on this clonotype: One junction end does not reproduce the germline sequence, and a read error may be involved. The chain has TRBV7-6 and TRBJ2-2; D is possibly TRBD2 (5 bases). The CDR3 totals 12 residues. Germline CDR1 SGHVS, CDR2 FNYEAQ. CDR3 nucleotide sequence: TGTGTCAGCAGCTTTGGAGGCGGGGAGCTGTTTTTT. Translation: CVSSFGGGELFF.

In this sample, this clonotype is medium-sized. The chain couples TRBV2 to TRBJ2-7; D unclear. V was pared by 6 bases and J by 2 bases, with 5 bases between. Germline CDR1 SNHLY, CDR2 FYNNEI. The CDR3 runs 11 residues. The CDR3 DNA sequence: TGTGCCAGCAGGGTCACCTACGAGCAGTACTTC. It specifies CASRVTYEQYF.

The chain carries TRBV7-3 and TRBJ2-7; no reliable D call. Germline V gene sequence: CDR1 SGHTA, CDR2 FQGTGA. The CDR3 runs to 14 residues. V lost 3 bases to trimming and J lost 6 bases, with 15 bases between them. CDR3 protein: CASSLRTTGSEQYF. The CDR3 coding sequence is TGTGCCAGCAGCTTGAGAACGACTGGATCCGAGCAGTACTTC. The complete variable domain, with remaining parts taken from reference TRBV7-3 and TRBJ2-7, reads GAGVSQTPSNKVTEKGKYVELRCDPISGHTALYWYRQSLGQGPEFLIYFQGTGAADDSGLPNDRFFAVRPEGSVSTLKIQRTERGDSAVYLCASSLRTTGSEQYFGPGTRLTVT.

The chain uses TRBV12-3 or TRBV12-4 and TRBJ2-7; D is perhaps TRBD1 or TRBD2 (5 bases each). Trimming took off 5 bases at V and 12 bases at J, with 17 bases between the two ends. CDR3 length: 12 amino acids. The CDR3 bases are TGTGCCAGCAGTCCCGACTTGGGGGTTGGGTACTTC. This sequence encodes CASSPDLGVGYF.

V usage is TRBV4-3 and J usage is TRBJ1-2, with 9 positions matching TRBD1. Germline CDR1 and CDR2: LGHNA and YSLEER. The CDR3 has 15 residues. V dropped 1 base and J dropped 8; count of bases not matched to a gene: 8. In nucleotides, the CDR3 is TGCGCCAGCAGCCAAGCGGGGGACAGGGTGGGCGGCTACACCTTC. Amino acids: CASSQAGDRVGGYTF.

This sequence joins TRBV29-1 and TRBJ1-1; 9 bases fit TRBD1. The CDR3 has 14 amino acids. Germline loops: CDR1 SQVTM, CDR2 ANQGSEA. V lost 5 bases, J lost 5 bases, and 9 bases stayed unmatched. This chain's CDR3 is CSVRTGGARTEAFF. CDR3 coding DNA: TGCAGCGTTCGAACAGGGGGCGCGAGGACTGAAGCTTTCTTT.

Comments on this clonotype: It may be a read error: a sequence one base away is much more abundant. V is TRBV6-1 and J is TRBJ1-2; 7 bases are shared with TRBD1. The CDR3 covers 15 residues. With 6 bases clipped from V and 7 bases from J, the junction kept 14 bases outside the gene matches. The germline CDR1 and CDR2 sequences are MNHNS and SASEGT. The CDR3 here is CASSSSPETGPGYTF. The CDR3 DNA follows: TGTGCCAGCAGCAGCTCCCCCGAGACAGGGCCTGGCTACACCTTC.

As regards this clonotype: A much larger clone lies one base from this, so it may be a read error. No conserved phenylalanine or tryptophan is present at the end of the CDR3, so a read error is the likely explanation. This chain joins TRBV10-3 and TRBJ1-2; tentative D call: TRBD1 (6 bases). Looked up from germline, CDR1 is ENHRY and CDR2 is SYGVKD. V lost 10 bases and J 1 base, leaving 13 bases between the germline ends. The CDR3 is 13 residues long. CDR3 residues: CASTQDSNYGYTL. In DNA form, the CDR3 reads TGTGCCAGCACCCAGGACAGTAACTATGGCTACACCCTC.

The rearrangement links TRBV7-3 to TRBJ1-1; 9 bases match TRBD1. V lost 5 bases, J lost 0 bases, and 7 bases stayed unmatched. This CDR3 comprises 16 residues. Germline assignment: CDR1 SGHTA and CDR2 FQGTGA. The CDR3 DNA follows: TGTGCCAGCAGCACAGGGACAGGGAACATGAACACTGAAGCTTTCTTT. As protein: CASSTGTGNMNTEAFF. Full variable domain (missing parts from reference TRBV7-3 and TRBJ1-1): GAGVSQTPSNKVTEKGKYVELRCDPISGHTALYWYRQSLGQGPEFLIYFQGTGAADDSGLPNDRFFAVRPEGSVSTLKIQRTERGDSAVYLCASSTGTGNMNTEAFFGQGTRLTVV.

Points on this clonotype: Compared with germline, one end of the junction differs, possibly owing to a read error. J is TRBJ2-7 and V is TRBV20-1; a weak D match, TRBD1 (6 bases). This CDR3 is built from 14 residues. Germline V gene data show CDR1 as DFQATT and CDR2 as SNEGSKA (reference sequence). In DNA form, the CDR3 reads TGCGGTGCTAGTAGCAGGGGTTCCCCCTACGAGCAGTACTTC. The encoded protein is CGASSRGSPYEQYF.

The chain combines TRBV5-7 with TRBJ1-1, with TRBD1 identical over 8 bases. TRBV5-7 is labeled an ORF, and its function is uncertain. The CDR3 consists of 12 residues. Trimming cost V 5 bases and J 10 bases; bases outside gene matches: 7. The CDR3 sequence is CASRLTGGRAFF. In nucleotides, the CDR3 is TGTGCCAGCAGGCTCACAGGGGGGAGAGCTTTCTTT.

This clonotype occurred many times. V and J are TRBV6-5 and TRBJ2-5; 8 bases are a match to TRBD1. The CDR3 runs 12 residues. The V gene's germline CDR1 is MNHEY and CDR2 SVGAGI. The V gene end was trimmed by 7 bases and the J gene end by 5 bases; junction bases not matched to a gene: 3. The CDR3 region is CASTRDRETQYF. In nucleotides, the CDR3 is TGTGCCAGCACCCGGGACAGGGAGACCCAGTACTTC.

V is TRBV7-8 and J is TRBJ2-3, with D hard to call. CDR1 and CDR2 (germline): SGHVS, FQNEAQ. V lost 1 base and J 1 base, leaving 9 bases between the germline ends. The CDR3 is 15 residues long. The CDR3 DNA follows: TGTGCCAGCAGCTTAGGATCGGGTCGCACAGATACGCAGTATTTT. Encoded protein: CASSLGSGRTDTQYF.

The sample holds many counts of this clonotype. The chain employs TRBV7-2 and TRBJ2-7; 7 bases fit TRBD1. Germline assignment: CDR1 SGHTA and CDR2 FQGNSA. This CDR3 comprises 12 residues. V lost 1 base to trimming and J lost 6 bases; unmatched junction nucleotides: 0. This chain's CDR3 is CASSLDRGEQYF. CDR3 nucleotides: TGTGCCAGCAGCTTAGACAGGGGCGAGCAGTACTTC.

With respect to this clonotype: One end of the junction does not line up with germline, which may come from a read error. The chain employs TRBV10-2 and TRBJ1-3, with 11 bases that match TRBD1. The CDR3 runs to 14 residues. Germline loops: CDR1 WSHSY, CDR2 SAAADI. The CDR3 region has the DNA TGTGCCGCAGGACAGGGGGCGGTGGTAAACACCATATATTTT. As protein: CAAGQGAVVNTIYF.

This clonotype was seen only a few times. The chain links TRBV19 to TRBJ1-2, with TRBD1 as a possible D gene (5 bases). CDR1 LNHDA and CDR2 SQIVND come from the germline V gene (reference sequence). CDR3 length: 13 amino acids. V lost 8 bases to trimming and J lost 6 bases, with 16 bases between them. DNA of the CDR3: TGTGCCAGTGGTAGACAGTACGCCAATGGCTACACCTTC. This translates into CASGRQYANGYTF.

Concerning this clonotype itself: This may come from a read error, since a much larger clone is one base off. The chain combines TRBV20-1 with TRBJ1-1; D unresolved. CDR3 length: 10 amino acids. From germline, CDR1 is DFQATT and CDR2 SNEGSKA (reference sequence). CDR3 bases: TGCAATGCAAAGAACACTGAAGCTTTCTTT. Encoded protein: CNAKNTEAFF.

This clonotype showed up just a few times. The chain joins TRBV7-9 to TRBJ1-6; TRBD1 might be the D (5 bases). CDR1 is SEHNR, CDR2 FQNEAQ, per germline (reference sequence). The CDR3 length is 12 residues. V shed 5 bases and J shed 10 bases, with 9 bases lying between them. The CDR3 DNA reads TGTGCCAGCAGCAGCGACAGCTCACCCCTCCACTTT. Its protein is CASSSDSSPLHF.

This clonotype was picked up many times. This rearrangement joins TRBV20-1 to TRBJ1-5; D may be TRBD1 (6 bases). V lost 2 bases, J lost 4 bases, and 12 bases lay in between. The CDR3 is 14 residues long. The germline V gene has CDR1 DFQATT and CDR2 SNEGSKA (reference sequence). The CDR3 here is CSARRTDANQPQHF. The CDR3 DNA reads as TGCAGTGCTAGACGGACAGATGCAAATCAGCCCCAGCATTTT.

Many counts were recorded for this clonotype. The CDR3 reads CSAISGGQPQHF. The CDR3 nucleotides read TGCAGTGCTATATCCGGGGGGCAGCCCCAGCATTTT. This chain joins TRBV20-1 and TRBJ1-5; D perhaps matches TRBD1 (5 bases). Germline V gene lookup returns CDR1 DFQATT and CDR2 SNEGSKA (reference sequence). This CDR3 is built from 12 residues. Trimming left V 4 bases short and J 7 bases short, with 11 bases between.

The chain is built from TRBV7-8 and TRBJ1-4; D remains unclear. Germline loops: CDR1 SGHVS, CDR2 FQNEAQ. V lost 1 base, J lost 7 bases, and 7 bases lay in between. CDR3 length equals 13 residues. CDR3 loop: CASSLGRPEKLFF. In DNA form, the CDR3 reads TGTGCCAGCAGCTTAGGCCGACCTGAAAAACTGTTTTTT. The whole variable domain, filled in from reference TRBV7-8 and TRBJ1-4, reads GAGVSQSPRYKVAKRGQDVALRCDPISGHVSLFWYQQALGQGPEFLTYFQNEAQLDKSGLPSDRFFAERPEGSVSTLKIQRTQQEDSAVYLCASSLGRPEKLFFGSGTQLSVL.